This entry lists 29 T cell receptor beta chains sequenced from one sample in a study of shared clonotypes between healthy human individuals. Generated by immunoSEQ multiplex PCR, the TCRdb table keeps only in-frame clones and is missing some. The sample carries some 2,100,000 clones, under 97% recorded once. The sequencing sample was made of naive CD4+ T cells sorted from blood. As to subset: CD45RA+ positively selected. The receptors derive from a man aged 18 to 30 in good health.

The chain joins TRBV9 to TRBJ2-2, with 9 bases that match TRBD1. CDR1 and CDR2 (germline): SGDLS, YYNGEE. There are 16 residues in the CDR3. The J segment lost 2 bases and the V segment lost 3 bases, leaving 5 bases of the junction unmatched. In DNA form, the CDR3 reads TGTGCCAGCAGCGCGCACAGGGGGCCAAACACCGGGGAGCTGTTTTTT. This codes for CASSAHRGPNTGELFF.

This chain uses TRBV5-4 with TRBJ2-7; 14 bases line up with TRBD2. This CDR3 region has 19 residues. Germline V gives CDR1 SGHNT, CDR2 YYREEE (reference sequence). J gave up 3 bases and V 0 bases, and 11 bases lay outside the gene matches. In nucleotides, the CDR3 is TGTGCCAGCAGCTTGGGGGGACTAGCGGGAGTAGTTAGTATCTACGAGCAGTACTTC. Protein sequence: CASSLGGLAGVVSIYEQYF.

This clone was recorded a few times. The same CDR3 is also encoded by other DNA sequences in this sample. The gene calls are TRBV7-9 and TRBJ2-3; D is uncertain. V gave up 1 base and J gave up 0 bases, with 5 bases separating them. The length of the CDR3 is 14 residues. In germline, CDR1 is SEHNR, CDR2 FQNEAQ (reference sequence). CDR3 in DNA: TGTGCCAGCAGCTTAGGACTGAGCACAGATACGCAGTATTTT. This codes for CASSLGLSTDTQYF.

The CDR3, as DNA: TGTGCCAGCACGGGGTGGAATTATAATTCACCCCTCCACTTT. Translated, it gives CASTGWNYNSPLHF. This chain joins TRBV6-1 and TRBJ1-6; D is ambiguous. This CDR3 contains 14 residues. Germline V gives CDR1 MNHNS, CDR2 SASEGT. With 7 bases removed from V and 4 bases from J, the gap between germline ends came to 11 bases.

The V call is TRBV6-6, the J call TRBJ2-7, with TRBD2 matching 13 bases. Germline CDR1 reads MNHNY; CDR2 reads SVGAGI (reference sequence). With 6 bases clipped from V and 3 bases from J, the junction kept 8 bases outside the gene matches. The CDR3 loop spans 16 amino acids. The DNA for the CDR3 is TGTGCCAGCAGAACCACCGGGACTAGCGGGAACTACGAGCAGTACTTC. Protein sequence: CASRTTGTSGNYEQYF.

V and J are TRBV5-6 and TRBJ1-1, with unresolved D. The CDR3 length is 16 residues. Between the trimmed V and J ends, which lost 1 base and 1 base, there was a span of 14 bases. CDR1 SGHDT and CDR2 YYEEEE come from the germline V gene. CDR3 protein: CASSLRTIAENTEAFF. CDR3 coding DNA: TGTGCCAGCAGCTTGAGGACGATCGCGGAGAACACTGAAGCTTTCTTT. The full variable domain, its missing parts supplied by reference TRBV5-6 and TRBJ1-1, is DAGVTQSPTHLIKTRGQQVTLRCSPKSGHDTVSWYQQALGQGPQFIFQYYEEEERQRGNFPDRFSGHQFPNYSSELNVNALLLGDSALYLCASSLRTIAENTEAFFGQGTRLTVV.

Comment on this clone: Other nucleotide sequences in the sample specify the same CDR3. The rearrangement uses TRBV10-2 and TRBJ1-2, with unresolved D. Germline CDR1 reads WSHSY; CDR2 reads SAAADI. With 2 bases removed from V and 2 bases from J, the gap between germline ends came to 3 bases. This CDR3 spans 12 amino acids. The CDR3 loop is CASSEPNYGYTF. The CDR3 bases are TGCGCCAGCAGTGAGCCGAACTATGGCTACACCTTC.

The rearrangement links TRBV12-5 to TRBJ1-3; D is unclear. This CDR3 spans 14 amino acids. The V gene lost 1 base and the J gene lost 1 base, with 5 bases spanning the gap. Germline-derived CDR1 and CDR2 are LGHNT and FRNRAP. Here the CDR3 reads CASGLAVSGNTIYF. The DNA for the CDR3 is TGTGCTAGTGGTTTGGCAGTTTCTGGAAACACCATATATTTT.

The rearrangement links TRBV7-2 to TRBJ2-7; possible D gene TRBD1, 5 bases. Germline V gene data show CDR1 as SGHTA and CDR2 as FQGNSA. The CDR3 sequence is 14 residues long. Trimming took 5 bases from V and 7 from J, leaving 18 bases between them. The CDR3, as DNA: TGTGCCAGCAGCCTCTCAGGGATTTCTCTGGAGCAGTACTTC. Encoded protein: CASSLSGISLEQYF.

V usage is TRBV18 and J usage is TRBJ1-6; 8 bases are shared with TRBD1. With 8 bases clipped from V and 6 bases from J, the junction kept 9 bases outside the gene matches. Germline V CDR1 and CDR2: KGHSH, LQKENI. The CDR3 has 15 residues. CDR3 bases: TGTGCCAGCCGCGGACAGGGTGAGCTTAATTCACCCCTCCACTTT. Protein product: CASRGQGELNSPLHF.

This clone was counted only a few times. The chain combines TRBV18 with TRBJ1-4; 9 bases fit TRBD1. The CDR3 sequence is 14 residues long. V shed 3 bases and J 6 bases; nucleotides not matched to a gene: 2. CDR1 is KGHSH and CDR2 is LQKENI in the germline V gene. The CDR3 DNA reads TGTGCCAGCTCACCGGACAGGGGAGATGAAAAACTGTTTTTT. Its translation is CASSPDRGDEKLFF.

This chain links TRBV7-2 with TRBJ2-7; TRBD1 or TRBD2 may be the D gene (5 bases each). The germline V gene encodes CDR1 SGHTA and CDR2 FQGNSA. The V end lost 5 bases, the J end lost 4 bases, and 21 bases lay between the germline ends. This CDR3 has 16 residues. CDR3 DNA sequence: TGTGCCAGCAGCCCGGACAACCTAGCCGTCCATTACGAGCAGTACTTC. Encoded protein: CASSPDNLAVHYEQYF.

The chain couples TRBV7-2 to TRBJ2-7; 7 nucleotides line up with TRBD2. The ends lost 8 bases at V and 3 bases at J; junction bases unmatched: 10. This CDR3 is built from 14 residues. In germline, CDR1 is SGHTA, CDR2 FQGNSA. This chain's CDR3 is CASSPMGGNYEQYF. As DNA, the CDR3 is TGTGCCAGCTCCCCGATGGGGGGGAACTACGAGCAGTACTTC.

The chain has TRBV7-2 and TRBJ1-3, with D hard to call. The V end lost 6 bases, the J end lost 4 bases, and 7 bases lay between the germline ends. CDR3 length: 12 amino acids. Germline CDR1 reads SGHTA; CDR2 reads FQGNSA. CDR3 sequence: CASSKQGNTIYF. The CDR3 DNA reads as TGTGCCAGCAGTAAACAGGGAAACACCATATATTTT.

The count of this clone is one. The chain uses TRBV18 and TRBJ1-1; D remains unclear. This CDR3 spans 14 amino acids. CDR1 and CDR2 (germline): KGHSH, LQKENI. Trimming removed 6 bases from V and 1 base from J, with 12 bases in between. CDR3 in DNA: TGTGCCAGCTCCCCTGGGATTGGGAACACTGAAGCTTTCTTT. Its translation is CASSPGIGNTEAFF.

The chain is built from TRBV27 and TRBJ2-1, with 9 positions matching TRBD2. The CDR3 spans 14 residues. CDR1 and CDR2 from the germline V gene are MNHEY and SMNVEV (reference sequence). The V and J ends lost 3 bases and 8 bases, in that order; junction bases with no gene match: 5. CDR3 in amino acids: CASSLRTSADEQFF. Written as DNA, the CDR3 is TGTGCCAGCAGTTTGCGGACTAGCGCAGATGAGCAGTTCTTC.

This rearrangement joins TRBV18 to TRBJ1-6, with D perhaps matching TRBD1 (6 bases). CDR3 size: 14 residues. The germline V gene has CDR1 KGHSH and CDR2 LQKENI. V was cut by 6 bases and J by 5 bases, with 11 bases left in between. CDR3 amino acids: CASSEGQNNSPLHF. The DNA of the CDR3 is TGTGCCAGCTCCGAGGGACAAAATAATTCACCCCTCCACTTT.

This clone was detected once. The genes are TRBV7-8 and TRBJ2-7; D is possibly TRBD2 (5 bases). Looked up from germline, CDR1 is SGHVS and CDR2 is FQNEAQ. Trimming shortened V by 5 bases and J by 2 bases, and 13 bases separated the two germline ends. The CDR3 extends over 14 amino acids. CDR3 nucleotide sequence: TGTGCCAGCAGCAAGCCGGACTTAGCCTACGAGCAGTACTTC. Translated: CASSKPDLAYEQYF.

J is TRBJ1-2 and V is TRBV5-1; 7 nucleotides align to TRBD1. The CDR3 is 16 amino acids. The germline V gene has CDR1 SGHRS and CDR2 YFSETQ. After removal of 3 bases from V and 0 bases from J, the junction contained 8 bases not matched to a gene. CDR3 sequence (DNA): TGCGCCAGCAGCTACAATCCCGGGACAGCTAACTATGGCTACACCTTC. This encodes CASSYNPGTANYGYTF. The variable domain in full, with the rest retrieved from reference TRBV5-1 and TRBJ1-2, is KAGVTQTPRYLIKTRGQQVTLSCSPISGHRSVSWYQQTPGQGLQFLFEYFSETQRNKGNFPGRFSGRQFSNSRSEMNVSTLELGDSALYLCASSYNPGTANYGYTFGSGTRLTVV.

The V gene is TRBV5-5, the J gene TRBJ1-4, with no clear D. Germline V gene data show CDR1 as SGHKS and CDR2 as YYEKEE (reference sequence). The CDR3 sequence is 14 residues long. V gave up 1 base and J gave up 5 bases, with 9 bases separating them. CDR3 coding DNA: TGTGCCAGCAGCTTGATGTGGGTAAATGAAAAACTGTTTTTT. It specifies CASSLMWVNEKLFF. Full variable domain (rest looked up from reference TRBV5-5 and TRBJ1-4): DAGVTQSPTHLIKTRGQQVTLRCSPISGHKSVSWYQQVLGQGPQFIFQYYEKEERGRGNFPDRFSARQFPNYSSELNVNALLLGDSALYLCASSLMWVNEKLFFGSGTQLSVL.

In this sample, this clone turned up once. The chain uses TRBV13 and TRBJ2-2; perhaps TRBD2 as D (6 bases). Trimming removed 5 bases from V and 6 bases from J, with 16 bases in between. CDR1 and CDR2 (germline): PRHDT, FYEKMQ (reference sequence). This CDR3 has 15 residues. Here the CDR3 DNA reads TGTGCCAGCAGCCGCCGACTAGGAAACCCCGGGGAGCTGTTTTTT. This codes for CASSRRLGNPGELFF.

The chain uses TRBV6-5 and TRBJ1-2, with D hard to call. In germline, CDR1 is MNHEY, CDR2 SVGAGI. The V end was cut by 0 bases, the J end by 2 bases, with 7 bases between. There are 14 residues in the CDR3. In nucleotides, the CDR3 is TGTGCCAGCAGTTACTCTAACAAAAACTATGGCTACACCTTC. This gives the protein CASSYSNKNYGYTF.

This clone was detected once. The chain recombines TRBV5-1 with TRBJ2-7; D could derive from TRBD1 or TRBD2 (5 bases each). Trimming removed 4 bases at V and 2 bases at J, with 10 bases between. CDR1 and CDR2 from the germline V gene are SGHRS and YFSETQ. The CDR3 covers 13 residues. The CDR3 reads CASSQGPTYEQYF. CDR3 coding DNA: TGCGCCAGCAGCCAGGGACCCACCTACGAGCAGTACTTC.

This chain connects TRBV10-3 to TRBJ2-2; weak D call: TRBD1 (5 bases). Trimming removed 8 bases from V and 5 bases from J, with 12 bases in between. CDR1 ENHRY and CDR2 SYGVKD come from the germline V gene. The CDR3 runs to 13 residues. The CDR3 sequence: CAIRNQGTGELFF. The CDR3 DNA reads as TGTGCCATCCGAAATCAGGGTACCGGGGAGCTGTTTTTT.

Points on this clone: Other DNA sequences in the same sample also yield this CDR3. The rearrangement links TRBV18 to TRBJ1-1; D unclear. The germline V gene has CDR1 KGHSH and CDR2 LQKENI. The CDR3 totals 14 residues. V lost 1 base, J lost 1 base, and 7 bases lay in between. This chain's CDR3 is CASSPLVGNTEAFF. The CDR3 DNA reads TGTGCCAGCTCACCACTAGTCGGGAACACTGAAGCTTTCTTT.

This clone was seen a single time. The rearrangement uses TRBV10-3 and TRBJ1-6; weak D call: TRBD1 (5 bases). The CDR3 totals 14 residues. Trimming took off 2 bases at V and 7 bases at J, with 9 bases between the two ends. Germline lookup yields CDR1 ENHRY and CDR2 SYGVKD. CDR3 sequence reads: CAISEGAKNSPLHF. CDR3 sequence (DNA): TGTGCCATCAGTGAGGGGGCGAAGAATTCACCCCTCCACTTT.

V gene TRBV10-1 combines with J gene TRBJ2-4, with 7 bases matching TRBD1. The junction had 12 bases not matched to a gene; V was cut back by 0 bases and J by 7 bases. The CDR3 is 17 residues long. The germline V gene encodes CDR1 WNHNN and CDR2 SYGVQD (reference sequence). As DNA, the CDR3 is TGCGCCAGCAGTGAGTCGAAGCGAGGGACAGCAGGGAACATTCAGTACTTC. Encoded protein: CASSESKRGTAGNIQYF.

V and J are TRBV30 and TRBJ2-1, with D perhaps matching TRBD1 (5 bases). The germline V gene has CDR1 GTSNPN and CDR2 SVGIG (reference sequence). The CDR3 length is 15 residues. V was cut by 2 bases and J by 5 bases, with 16 bases left in between. CDR3 bases: TGTGCCTGGAGTTGGGGCGGCAGAAATAACAATGAGCAGTTCTTC. Its protein product is CAWSWGGRNNNEQFF. The full variable domain, completed using reference TRBV30 and TRBJ2-1, is SQTIHQWPATLVQPVGSPLSLECTVEGTSNPNLYWYRQAAGRGLQLLFYSVGIGQISSEVPQNLSASRPQDRQFILSSKKLLLSDSGFYLCAWSWGGRNNNEQFFGPGTRLTVL.

The chain carries TRBV9 and TRBJ2-5; 7 nucleotides align to TRBD2. This CDR3 comprises 15 residues. Germline loops: CDR1 SGDLS, CDR2 YYNGEE. The trim removed 4 bases at V and 5 bases at J, leaving 11 bases unmatched. The CDR3 coding sequence is TGTGCCAGCAGCCTTGAGACTAGCACGTTTGAGACCCAGTACTTC. Residues: CASSLETSTFETQYF.